A selection of T cell receptor beta chains follows, all from one sample in a study of shared clonotypes between healthy human individuals. Data came from immunoSEQ multiplex PCR; TCRdb stores just in-frame clones and leaves some out. The data show over 1.4 million clones, roughly 97% seen once. The specimen sequenced was naive CD4+ T cells sorted from blood. The receptors originated from a man younger than 45 in good health. The CDR3 runs from the conserved cysteine through the conserved F or W. Fields, in order: J gene, clone size, V gene, D gene, CDR3 DNA, CDR3 protein. A D gene is named only where the DNA matches it firmly. Some rows have no size entry. The others give once, few or many, or a class for an expanded clone.

TRBJ1-3	once	TRBV9	NA	TGTGCCAGCAGCCCCCGTGGGCCTGGAAACACCATATATTTT	CASSPRGPGNTIYF
TRBJ2-1	NA	TRBV5-5	NA	TGTGCCAGCAGCCTTCAGGTTAGCAATGAGCAGTTCTTC	CASSLQVSNEQFF
TRBJ2-1	NA	TRBV18	TRBD1	TGTGCCAGCTCACCGCGGGGACAGGGCCTGAGCTCCTACAATGAGCAGTTCTTC	CASSPRGQGLSSYNEQFF
TRBJ2-7	NA	TRBV7-8	NA	TGTGCCAGCAGCTTAAACCTTTACGAGCAGTACTTC	CASSLNLYEQYF
TRBJ2-2	once	TRBV18	TRBD1	TGTGCCAGCTCACCACCGAGACAGGGGGTAATCACCGGGGAGCTGTTTTTT	CASSPPRQGVITGELFF
TRBJ1-3	NA	TRBV7-8	NA	TGTGCCAGCAGCCGCGGTGCCGGAAACACCATATATTTT	CASSRGAGNTIYF
TRBJ2-7	NA	TRBV5-1	TRBD2	TGCGCCAGCAGTTTAACGGGAGGCGAGCAGTACTTC	CASSLTGGEQYF
TRBJ2-2	NA	TRBV15	TRBD2	TGTGCCACCAGCAGAGAACCTAGCGGGAGGGCTGGGGAGCTGTTTTTT	CATSREPSGRAGELFF
TRBJ2-3	NA	TRBV7-6	NA	TGTGCCAGCAGCCTGGAAGGGCGAGGAGATACGCAGTATTTT	CASSLEGRGDTQYF
TRBJ2-3	NA	TRBV5-1	NA	TGCGCCAGCAGCTTGACGCGGGCCGACACAGATACGCAGTATTTT	CASSLTRADTDTQYF
TRBJ2-7	NA	TRBV10-3	TRBD1	TGTGCCATCAGTGAGTTGAAGGGGGCCTCCTACGAGCAGTACTTC	CAISELKGASYEQYF
TRBJ2-2	NA	TRBV28	NA	TGTGCCAGCTCTCCCGAGGGGAAACGCACCGGGGAGCTGTTTTTT	CASSPEGKRTGELFF
TRBJ2-1	once	TRBV18	NA	TGTGCCAGCTCACCCATTATGTACTCAGTTAACAATGAGCAGTTCTTC	CASSPIMYSVNNEQFF
TRBJ2-7	NA	TRBV5-1	TRBD2	TGCGCCAGCAGCTTGGTTAGCGGGAACTACGAGCAGTACTTC	CASSLVSGNYEQYF
TRBJ2-7	NA	TRBV6-5	NA	TGTGCCAGCAGTTACTCAGCTGGAGACCCCTACGAGCAGTACTTC	CASSYSAGDPYEQYF
TRBJ2-2	NA	TRBV5-1	TRBD2	TGCGCCAGCAGTCGAGTAGCGGGAGACGGGGAGCTGTTTTTT	CASSRVAGDGELFF
TRBJ2-7	NA	TRBV11-3	NA	TGTGCCAGCAGCTTTTCTGAGCGAATGCGCCCCTACGAGCAGTACTTC	CASSFSERMRPYEQYF
TRBJ2-1	NA	TRBV2	NA	TGTGCCAGCAGTGATGTGCGGGGGCGGAATGAGCAGTTCTTC	CASSDVRGRNEQFF
TRBJ2-2	NA	TRBV7-6	NA	TGTGCCAGCAGCTTAGATTCCCGCTTTCGGAGGGCCAACGGCGGGGAGCTGTTTTTT	CASSLDSRFRRANGGELFF
TRBJ2-5	NA	TRBV2	NA	TGTGCCAGCAGTGAGGTGACAGACCAAGAGACCCAGTACTTC	CASSEVTDQETQYF
TRBJ2-3	NA	TRBV7-2	TRBD2	TGTGCCAGCAGCTTAGTTCCTAGCGGGCTTAGCACAGATACGCAGTATTTT	CASSLVPSGLSTDTQYF
TRBJ2-1	NA	TRBV10-1	NA	TGCGCCAGCGGAGGGGAGTCGGGTGAGCAGTTCTTC	CASGGESGEQFF
TRBJ2-7	NA	TRBV28	TRBD2	TGTGCCAGCAGCTCGGGAGGGCCCTACGAGCAGTACTTC	CASSSGGPYEQYF